These T cell receptor beta chains were read from a single sample in a study of Ad26.COV2.S vaccination and SARS-CoV-2 variants. The repertoire was sequenced with immunoSEQ multiplex PCR; TCRdb's copy has only in-frame clones and lacks some. The table lists hundreds of thousands of clones, 89% of them singletons, with approximately 1.5% in the top ten. The sequenced sample was peripheral blood, obtained in a trial of Ad26.COV2.S vaccine versus placebo. All receptors come from a person aged 18 to 59 who received the Ad26.COV2.S COVID-19 vaccine or a placebo. CDR3s include the opening cysteine and the closing phenylalanine or tryptophan.

>15|TRBJ2-1|TRBV7-2
CASSRDRGLYNEQFF
>15|TRBJ1-5|TRBV4-1
CASSQPTGDNQPQHF
>16|TRBJ2-1|TRBV27
CASSPRSSGRAWEQFF
>12|TRBJ2-1|TRBV6-1
CASSDRLSEQFF
>13|TRBJ1-2|TRBV11-2
CASSLFGPYGYTF
>14|TRBJ2-7|TRBV11-2
CASSLVGRDYEQYF
>15|TRBJ2-7|TRBV19
CASSNAGGSSYEQYF
>13|TRBJ1-2|TRBV5-4
CASSLDRVSGYTF
>18|TRBJ2-6|TRBV5-1
CASSLDTGRYSGANVLTF
>17|TRBJ2-2|TRBV12-5
CASGLFPLAGSTGELFF
>15|TRBJ2-5|TRBV2
CASSEAGQLQETQYF
>14|TRBJ1-1|TRBV30
CAWSVRRLDTEAFF
>12|TRBJ2-3|TRBV27
CASSPRSDTQYF
>18|TRBJ1-5|TRBV19
CASSMDSTGGGRNQPQHF
>15|TRBJ1-4|TRBV5-4
CASSSSGRFNEKLFF
>15|TRBJ2-5|TRBV24-1
CATSLPGGPQETQYF
>14|TRBJ1-4|TRBV3-1/TRBV3-2
CASSQDRFDEKLFF
>15|TRBJ1-5|TRBV6-2/TRBV6-3
CASSYQGAVNQPQHF